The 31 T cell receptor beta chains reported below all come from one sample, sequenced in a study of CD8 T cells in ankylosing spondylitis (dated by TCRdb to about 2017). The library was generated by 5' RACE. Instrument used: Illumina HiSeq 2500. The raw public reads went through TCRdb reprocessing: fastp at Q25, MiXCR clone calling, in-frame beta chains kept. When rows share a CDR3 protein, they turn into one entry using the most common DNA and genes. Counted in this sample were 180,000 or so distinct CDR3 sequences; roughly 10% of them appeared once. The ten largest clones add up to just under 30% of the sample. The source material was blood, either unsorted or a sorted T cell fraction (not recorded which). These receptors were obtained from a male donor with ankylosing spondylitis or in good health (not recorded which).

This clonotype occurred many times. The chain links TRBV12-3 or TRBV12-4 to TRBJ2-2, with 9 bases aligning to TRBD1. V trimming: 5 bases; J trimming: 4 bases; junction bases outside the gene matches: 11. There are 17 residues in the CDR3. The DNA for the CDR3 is TGTGCCAGCAGTACCAACAGGGGGCGAGGAAGCACCGGGGAGCTGTTTTTT. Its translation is CASSTNRGRGSTGELFF.

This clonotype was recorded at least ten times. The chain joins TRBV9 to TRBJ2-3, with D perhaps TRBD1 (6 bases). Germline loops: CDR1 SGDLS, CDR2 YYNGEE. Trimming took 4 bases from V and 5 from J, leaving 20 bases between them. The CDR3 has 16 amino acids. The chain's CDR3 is CASSPETGSLGDTQYF. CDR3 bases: TGTGCCAGCAGCCCGGAGACAGGATCCTTGGGAGATACGCAGTATTTT.

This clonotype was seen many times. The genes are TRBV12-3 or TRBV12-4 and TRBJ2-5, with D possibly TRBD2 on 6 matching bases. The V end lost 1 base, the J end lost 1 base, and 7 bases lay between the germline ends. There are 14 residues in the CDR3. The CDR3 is CASSLGSGQETQYF. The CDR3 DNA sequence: TGTGCCAGCAGTTTAGGTAGCGGCCAAGAGACCCAGTACTTC.

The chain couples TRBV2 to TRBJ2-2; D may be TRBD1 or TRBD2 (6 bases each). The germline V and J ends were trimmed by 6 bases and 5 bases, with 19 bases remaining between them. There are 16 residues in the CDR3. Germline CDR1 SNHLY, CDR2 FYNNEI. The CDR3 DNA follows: TGTGCCAGCAGGTCGAGGGTCGGGGGCGGAACCGGGGAGCTGTTTTTT. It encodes CASRSRVGGGTGELFF.

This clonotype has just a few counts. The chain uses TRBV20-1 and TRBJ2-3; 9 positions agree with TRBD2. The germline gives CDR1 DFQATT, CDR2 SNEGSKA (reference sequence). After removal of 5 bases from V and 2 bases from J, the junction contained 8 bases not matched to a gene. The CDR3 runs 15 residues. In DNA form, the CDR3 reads TGCAGTGCTCAGGCGGGGGGGGGCTACACAGATACGCAGTATTTT. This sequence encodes CSAQAGGGYTDTQYF.

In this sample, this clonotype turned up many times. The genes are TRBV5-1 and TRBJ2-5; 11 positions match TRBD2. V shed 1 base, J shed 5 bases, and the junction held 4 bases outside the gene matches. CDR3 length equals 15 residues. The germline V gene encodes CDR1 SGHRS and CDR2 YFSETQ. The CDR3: CASSLTSGRIETQYF. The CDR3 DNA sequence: TGCGCCAGCAGCTTGACTAGCGGGAGAATCGAGACCCAGTACTTC.

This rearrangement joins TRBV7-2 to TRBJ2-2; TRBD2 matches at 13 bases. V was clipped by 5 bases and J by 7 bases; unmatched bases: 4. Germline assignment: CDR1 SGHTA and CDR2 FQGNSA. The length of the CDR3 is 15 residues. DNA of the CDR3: TGTGCCAGCAGCCGACTAGCGGGAGGAGTCGGGGAGCTGTTTTTT. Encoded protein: CASSRLAGGVGELFF.

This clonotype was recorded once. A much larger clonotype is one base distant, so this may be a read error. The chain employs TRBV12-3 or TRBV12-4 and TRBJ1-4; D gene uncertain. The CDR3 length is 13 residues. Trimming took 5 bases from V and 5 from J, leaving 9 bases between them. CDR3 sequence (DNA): TGTGCCAGCAGTCAGAAGGAGAATGAAAAACTGTTTTTT. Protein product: CASSQKENEKLFF.

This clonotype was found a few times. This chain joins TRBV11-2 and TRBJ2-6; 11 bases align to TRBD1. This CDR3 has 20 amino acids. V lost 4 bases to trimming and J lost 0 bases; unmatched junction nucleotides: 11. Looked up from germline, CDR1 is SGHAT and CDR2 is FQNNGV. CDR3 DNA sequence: TGTGCCAGCAGCTCAACCCTGGGCGGGACAGGGGGCTCTGGGGCCAACGTCCTGACTTTC. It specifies CASSSTLGGTGGSGANVLTF. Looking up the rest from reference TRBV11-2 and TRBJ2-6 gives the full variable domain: EAGVAQSPRYKIIEKRQSVAFWCNPISGHATLYWYQQILGQGPKLLIQFQNNGVVDDSQLPKDRFSAERLKGVDSTLKIQPAKLEDSAVYLCASSSTLGGTGGSGANVLTFGAGSRLTVL.

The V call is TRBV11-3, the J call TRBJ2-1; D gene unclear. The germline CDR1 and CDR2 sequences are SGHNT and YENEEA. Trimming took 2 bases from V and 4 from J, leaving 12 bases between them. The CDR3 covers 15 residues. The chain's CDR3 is CASSLIRVTYNEQFF. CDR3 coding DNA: TGTGCCAGCAGCTTAATCCGGGTGACATACAATGAGCAGTTCTTC.

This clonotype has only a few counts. The CDR3: CASSFTSPGHNQPQHF. CDR3 DNA: TGTGCCAGCAGTTTTACGAGTCCAGGGCATAATCAGCCCCAGCATTTT. The chain uses TRBV27 and TRBJ1-5; D possibly corresponds to TRBD1 (5 bases). In germline, CDR1 is MNHEY, CDR2 SMNVEV (reference sequence). V was trimmed by 3 bases and J by 4 bases, leaving 16 bases between them. The CDR3 has 16 amino acids.

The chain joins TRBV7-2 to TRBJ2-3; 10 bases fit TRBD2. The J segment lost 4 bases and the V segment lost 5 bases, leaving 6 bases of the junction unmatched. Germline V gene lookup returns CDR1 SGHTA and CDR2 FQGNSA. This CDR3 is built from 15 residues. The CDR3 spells CASSKSGGAPDTQYF. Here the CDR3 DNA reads TGTGCCAGCAGCAAGAGCGGGGGGGCCCCAGATACGCAGTATTTT. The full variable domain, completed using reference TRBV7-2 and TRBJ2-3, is GAGVSQSPSNKVTEKGKDVELRCDPISGHTALYWYRQSLGQGLEFLIYFQGNSAPDKSGLPSDRFSAERTGGSVSTLTIQRTQQEDSAVYLCASSKSGGAPDTQYFGPGTRLTVL.

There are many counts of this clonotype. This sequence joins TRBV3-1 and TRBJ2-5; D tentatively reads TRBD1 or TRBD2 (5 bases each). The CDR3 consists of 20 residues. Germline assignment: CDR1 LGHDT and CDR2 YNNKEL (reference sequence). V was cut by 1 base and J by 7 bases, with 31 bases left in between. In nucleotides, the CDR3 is TGTGCCAGCAGCCAAGCCTATTCCGGGACCACACAACCTTCGAGGCTGACCCAGTACTTC. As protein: CASSQAYSGTTQPSRLTQYF.

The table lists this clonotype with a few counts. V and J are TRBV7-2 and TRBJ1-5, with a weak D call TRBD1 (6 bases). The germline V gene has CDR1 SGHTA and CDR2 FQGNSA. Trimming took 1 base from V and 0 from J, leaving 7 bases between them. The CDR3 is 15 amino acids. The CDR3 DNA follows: TGTGCCAGCAGCTTAGAACAGGGTAGCAATCAGCCCCAGCATTTT. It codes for CASSLEQGSNQPQHF.

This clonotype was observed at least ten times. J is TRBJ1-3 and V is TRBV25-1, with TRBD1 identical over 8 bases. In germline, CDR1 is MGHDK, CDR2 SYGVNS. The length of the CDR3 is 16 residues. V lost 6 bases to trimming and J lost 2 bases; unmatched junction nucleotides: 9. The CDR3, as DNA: TGTGCCAGCAGCCAAGCAGGGGGCTTAGCTGGAAACACCATATATTTT. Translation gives CASSQAGGLAGNTIYF.

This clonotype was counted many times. CDR3 coding DNA: TGCGCCAGCAGCTTGGCCGAAACTAGCGGGACTACCTACAATGAGCAGTTCTTC. Protein sequence: CASSLAETSGTTYNEQFF. J is TRBJ2-1 and V is TRBV5-1; TRBD2 matches at 10 bases. This CDR3 has 18 amino acids. Trimming cost V 0 bases and J 2 bases; bases outside gene matches: 8. Germline values: CDR1 SGHRS, CDR2 YFSETQ.

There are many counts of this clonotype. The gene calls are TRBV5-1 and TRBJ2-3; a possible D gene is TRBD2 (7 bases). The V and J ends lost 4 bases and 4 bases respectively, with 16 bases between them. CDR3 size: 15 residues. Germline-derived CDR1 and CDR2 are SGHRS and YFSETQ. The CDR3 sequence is CASSPEGGAADTQYF. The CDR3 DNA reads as TGCGCCAGCAGCCCTGAAGGGGGGGCCGCAGATACGCAGTATTTT.

The CDR3 DNA follows: TGTGCCAGCAGCTTAGAAAGGGCCCAAGAGACCCAGTACTTC. This codes for CASSLERAQETQYF. This sequence joins TRBV11-2 and TRBJ2-5; D is uncertain. The germline V gene has CDR1 SGHAT and CDR2 FQNNGV. This CDR3 has 14 amino acids. Trimming left V 0 bases short and J 1 base short, with 6 bases between.

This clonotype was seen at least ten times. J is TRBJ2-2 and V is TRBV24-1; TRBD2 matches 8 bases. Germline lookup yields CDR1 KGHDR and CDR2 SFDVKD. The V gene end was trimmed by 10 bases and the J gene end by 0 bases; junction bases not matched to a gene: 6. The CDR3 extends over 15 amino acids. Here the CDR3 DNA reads TGTGCCACGAAGCGGGGGATGGCGAACACCGGGGAGCTGTTTTTT. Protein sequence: CATKRGMANTGELFF.

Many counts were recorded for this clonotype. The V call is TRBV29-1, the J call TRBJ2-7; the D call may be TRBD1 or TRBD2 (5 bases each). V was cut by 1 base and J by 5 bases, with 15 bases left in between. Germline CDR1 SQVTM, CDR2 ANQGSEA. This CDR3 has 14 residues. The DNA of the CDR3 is TGCAGCGTTGAAGGGGACCTTAAAGGCGACGAGCAGTACTTC. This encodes CSVEGDLKGDEQYF.

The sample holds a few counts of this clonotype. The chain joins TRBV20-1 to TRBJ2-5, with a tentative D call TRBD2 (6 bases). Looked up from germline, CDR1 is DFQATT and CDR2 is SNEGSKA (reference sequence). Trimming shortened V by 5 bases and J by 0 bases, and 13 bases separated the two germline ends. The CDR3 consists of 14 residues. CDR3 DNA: TGCAGTGCTCTACCTAGCGACTACCAAGAGACCCAGTACTTC. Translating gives CSALPSDYQETQYF.

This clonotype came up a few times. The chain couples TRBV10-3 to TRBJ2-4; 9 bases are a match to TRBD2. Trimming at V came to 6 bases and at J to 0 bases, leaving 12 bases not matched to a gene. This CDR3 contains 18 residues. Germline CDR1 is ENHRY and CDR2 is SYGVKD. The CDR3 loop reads CAIRLSGRKFLAKNIQYF. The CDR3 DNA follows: TGTGCCATCAGGTTAAGCGGGAGGAAGTTCTTAGCCAAAAACATTCAGTACTTC.

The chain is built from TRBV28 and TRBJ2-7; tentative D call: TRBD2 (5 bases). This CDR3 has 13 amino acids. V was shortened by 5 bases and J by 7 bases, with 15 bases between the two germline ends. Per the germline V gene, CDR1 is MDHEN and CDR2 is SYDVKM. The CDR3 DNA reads TGTGCCAGCAGTCCAGGACGGGGTGGTGAGCAGTACTTC. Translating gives CASSPGRGGEQYF. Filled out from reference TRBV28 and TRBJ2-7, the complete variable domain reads DVKVTQSSRYLVKRTGEKVFLECVQDMDHENMFWYRQDPGLGLRLIYFSYDVKMKEKGDIPEGYSVSREKKERFSLILESASTNQTSMYLCASSPGRGGEQYFGPGTRLTVT.

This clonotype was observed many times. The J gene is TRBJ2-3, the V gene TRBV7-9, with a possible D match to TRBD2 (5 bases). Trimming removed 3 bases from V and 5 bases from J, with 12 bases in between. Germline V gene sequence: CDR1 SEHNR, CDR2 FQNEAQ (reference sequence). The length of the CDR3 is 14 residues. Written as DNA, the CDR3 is TGTGCCAGCAGCTTTGTTAGCGTCGGAGATACGCAGTATTTT. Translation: CASSFVSVGDTQYF.

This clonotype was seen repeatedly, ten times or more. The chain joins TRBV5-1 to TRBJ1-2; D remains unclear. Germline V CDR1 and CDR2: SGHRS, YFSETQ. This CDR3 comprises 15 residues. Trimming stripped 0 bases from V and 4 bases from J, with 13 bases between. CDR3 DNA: TGCGCCAGCAGCTTGGCCTCTTGGCAGAGCTATGGCTACACCTTC. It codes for CASSLASWQSYGYTF. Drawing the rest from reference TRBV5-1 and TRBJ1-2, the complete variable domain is KAGVTQTPRYLIKTRGQQVTLSCSPISGHRSVSWYQQTPGQGLQFLFEYFSETQRNKGNFPGRFSGRQFSNSRSEMNVSTLELGDSALYLCASSLASWQSYGYTFGSGTRLTVV.

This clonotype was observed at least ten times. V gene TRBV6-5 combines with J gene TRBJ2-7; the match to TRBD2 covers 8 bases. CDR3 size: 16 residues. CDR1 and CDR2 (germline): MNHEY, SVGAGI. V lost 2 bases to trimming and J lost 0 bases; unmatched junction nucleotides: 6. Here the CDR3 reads CASSYIWRGDSYEQYF. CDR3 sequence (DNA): TGTGCCAGCAGTTACATCTGGCGGGGGGACTCCTACGAGCAGTACTTC.

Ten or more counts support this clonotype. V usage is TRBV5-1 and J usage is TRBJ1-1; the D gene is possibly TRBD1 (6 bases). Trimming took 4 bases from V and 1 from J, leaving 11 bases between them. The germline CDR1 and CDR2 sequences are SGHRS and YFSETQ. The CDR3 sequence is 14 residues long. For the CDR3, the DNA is TGCGCCAGCAGCCCCCAGGGGAGGAACACTGAAGCTTTCTTT. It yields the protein CASSPQGRNTEAFF.

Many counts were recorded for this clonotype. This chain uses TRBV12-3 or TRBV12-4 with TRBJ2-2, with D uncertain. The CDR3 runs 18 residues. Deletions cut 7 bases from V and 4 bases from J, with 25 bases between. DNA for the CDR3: TGTGCCAGCATCCTACCCGGGCTTCGAATCCAGAGCACCGGGGAGCTGTTTTTT. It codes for CASILPGLRIQSTGELFF.

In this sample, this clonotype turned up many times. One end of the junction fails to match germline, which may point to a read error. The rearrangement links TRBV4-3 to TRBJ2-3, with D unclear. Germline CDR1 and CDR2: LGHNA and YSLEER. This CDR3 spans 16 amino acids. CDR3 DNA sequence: TGCGCCAGCAGACAAGATGTTTATGGAGCGCCCTATACGCAGTATTTT. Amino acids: CASRQDVYGAPYTQYF.

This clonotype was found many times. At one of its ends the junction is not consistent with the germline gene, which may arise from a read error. The CDR3 loop is CASSESGRDNEQFF. The CDR3, as DNA: TGCGCCAGCAGCGAGTCGGGGCGGGACAATGAGCAGTTCTTC. The chain has TRBV10-2 and TRBJ2-1; D is perhaps TRBD1 or TRBD2 (5 bases each). Germline V gene data show CDR1 as WSHSY and CDR2 as SAAADI. This CDR3 has 14 residues.

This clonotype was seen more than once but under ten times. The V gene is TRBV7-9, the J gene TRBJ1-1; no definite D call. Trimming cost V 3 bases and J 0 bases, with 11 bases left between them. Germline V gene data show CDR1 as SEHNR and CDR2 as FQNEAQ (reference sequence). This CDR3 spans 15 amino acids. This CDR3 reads CASSFLAGMNTEAFF. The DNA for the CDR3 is TGTGCCAGCAGCTTTCTTGCAGGAATGAACACTGAAGCTTTCTTT.